These 21 T cell receptor beta chains share one sample of origin, sequenced in a study of T cell repertoires in cytomegalovirus infection. TCRdb analysed the reads with MiXCR anew, one entry per CDR3 protein. The sample has 250,000 or so distinct CDR3 sequences, over 9% seen once. The material sequenced was PBMCs. These receptors were taken from a human donor in good health (CMV status not recorded). Some clones in this sample may be carry-over from other donors' samples.

This clonotype showed up many times. The rearrangement links TRBV19 to TRBJ1-1; the D is unclear. Germline values: CDR1 LNHDA, CDR2 SQIVND (reference sequence). The CDR3 runs to 15 residues. V dropped 6 bases and J dropped 10 bases, with 24 bases sitting between them. Written as DNA, the CDR3 is TGTGCCAGTAGACCAGGTGAAGGGAAGATAGAGGGAGCTTTCTTT. It specifies CASRPGEGKIEGAFF.

This clonotype was seen repeatedly, ten times or more. J is TRBJ2-3 and V is TRBV27, with D hard to call. Between the trimmed V and J ends, which lost 0 bases and 2 bases, there was a span of 9 bases. The length of the CDR3 is 15 residues. Germline assignment: CDR1 MNHEY and CDR2 SMNVEV (reference sequence). The CDR3 bases are TGTGCCAGCAGTTTATCCGAGCCCACCACAGATACGCAGTATTTT. This encodes CASSLSEPTTDTQYF.

This clonotype was found many times. The chain recombines TRBV6-1 with TRBJ2-3; TRBD2 might be the D (5 bases). Germline CDR1 is MNHNS and CDR2 is SASEGT. The V end was cut by 4 bases, the J end by 3 bases, with 14 bases between. This CDR3 has 15 amino acids. The CDR3 DNA reads as TGTGCCAGCAGTGTCAGCTTCGGGGTTACAGATACGCAGTATTTT. Encoded protein: CASSVSFGVTDTQYF.

A few counts support this clonotype. V and J are TRBV28 and TRBJ2-7; D gene ambiguous. The CDR3 consists of 13 residues. Trimming left V 2 bases short and J 2 bases short, with 7 bases between. The germline V gene encodes CDR1 MDHEN and CDR2 SYDVKM. The CDR3 loop is CASSLTVTYEQYF. CDR3 in DNA: TGTGCCAGCAGTTTAACGGTTACCTACGAGCAGTACTTC.

This clonotype was detected only a few times. V is TRBV4-3 and J is TRBJ2-3; unclear D gene. V lost 0 bases, J lost 6 bases, and 13 bases lay in between. Germline CDR1 and CDR2: LGHNA and YSLEER. CDR3 length equals 15 residues. CDR3 region: CASSQEATGSDTQYF. CDR3 in DNA: TGCGCCAGCAGCCAAGAGGCGACTGGGTCGGATACGCAGTATTTT.

This clonotype was observed at least ten times. V is TRBV11-2 and J is TRBJ2-7; D remains unclear. Trimming took off 0 bases at V and 2 bases at J, with 14 bases between the two ends. Looked up from germline, CDR1 is SGHAT and CDR2 is FQNNGV. CDR3 length equals 16 residues. The DNA of the CDR3 is TGTGCCAGCAGCTTAGATGCGGCTGCCCAAGCCTACGAGCAGTACTTC. It is translated as CASSLDAAAQAYEQYF.

This clonotype showed up many times. V gene TRBV7-3 combines with J gene TRBJ2-3; 8 bases map to TRBD1. The CDR3 length is 15 residues. Unmatched junction bases numbered 5, after V lost 1 base and J lost 5 bases. CDR1 is SGHTA and CDR2 is FQGTGA in the germline V gene. The CDR3 sequence: CASSLNPQGGDTQYF. Here the CDR3 DNA reads TGTGCCAGCAGCTTAAATCCACAGGGGGGAGATACGCAGTATTTT.

This clonotype appeared many times. The V call is TRBV27, the J call TRBJ1-1; D gene unclear. The CDR3 is 14 residues long. Trimming removed 3 bases at V and 6 bases at J, with 14 bases between. CDR1 is MNHEY, CDR2 SMNVEV, per germline (reference sequence). In DNA form, the CDR3 reads TGTGCCAGCAGTTTGCAAGGTGGGAGGGCTGAAGCTTTCTTT. Its translation is CASSLQGGRAEAFF.

This clonotype came up many times. The chain recombines TRBV6-2 or TRBV6-3 with TRBJ2-5; 8 bases match TRBD2. V dropped 5 bases and J dropped 4; count of bases not matched to a gene: 9. This CDR3 comprises 15 residues. In germline, CDR1 is MNHEY, CDR2 SVGEGT. The CDR3 DNA reads as TGTGCCAGCAGTAGTAGCGGGGAGCTAGGAGAGACCCAGTACTTC. Its translation: CASSSSGELGETQYF.

This clonotype was detected only a few times. The gene calls are TRBV14 and TRBJ2-7; D call uncertain. Germline V gene sequence: CDR1 SGHDN, CDR2 FVKESK. This CDR3 has 15 residues. The V end lost 4 bases, the J end lost 4 bases, and 17 bases lay between the germline ends. The CDR3 region has the DNA TGTGCCAGCAGCCCGTTCTGGGCAGGTGATTACGAGCAGTACTTC. Translating it yields CASSPFWAGDYEQYF. The full variable domain, its missing parts supplied by reference TRBV14 and TRBJ2-7, is EAGVTQFPSHSVIEKGQTVTLRCDPISGHDNLYWYRRVMGKEIKFLLHFVKESKQDESGMPNNRFLAERTGGTYSTLKVQPAELEDSGVYFCASSPFWAGDYEQYFGPGTRLTVT.

The chain has TRBV5-1 and TRBJ2-4; unclear D gene. V was pared by 4 bases and J by 6 bases, with 20 bases between. The CDR3 totals 16 residues. The germline V gene has CDR1 SGHRS and CDR2 YFSETQ. The CDR3 DNA is TGCGCCAGCAGCGCCCCGGGTCAGCCAAACCTAAACATTCAGTACTTC. This gives the protein CASSAPGQPNLNIQYF.

This clonotype was counted ten times or more. The chain has TRBV7-2 and TRBJ2-3; D ambiguous. From germline, CDR1 is SGHTA and CDR2 FQGNSA. The CDR3 extends over 14 amino acids. Trimming took 2 bases from V and 3 from J, leaving 9 bases between them. The CDR3 sequence is CASSLHAKTDTQYF. The CDR3 coding sequence is TGTGCCAGCAGCTTACACGCAAAGACAGATACGCAGTATTTT.

In DNA form, the CDR3 reads TGTGCCAGCAGCTTATCGGACGGCGGGAGTCCCACAGATACGCAGTATTTT. Translation: CASSLSDGGSPTDTQYF. The chain employs TRBV7-9 and TRBJ2-3; TRBD2 matches 7 bases. Germline assignment: CDR1 SEHNR and CDR2 FQNEAQ (reference sequence). After removal of 2 bases from V and 2 bases from J, the junction contained 10 bases not matched to a gene. The CDR3 spans 17 residues.

The chain recombines TRBV5-6 with TRBJ1-1; D remains ambiguous. Germline V lookup: CDR1 SGHDT, CDR2 YYEEEE. The CDR3 is made up of 14 amino acids. Trimming stripped 4 bases from V and 5 bases from J, with 15 bases between. The CDR3 region is CASSPQAGSTEAFF. DNA for the CDR3: TGTGCCAGCAGCCCCCAGGCGGGGAGTACTGAAGCTTTCTTT. Looking up the rest from reference TRBV5-6 and TRBJ1-1 gives the full variable domain: DAGVTQSPTHLIKTRGQQVTLRCSPKSGHDTVSWYQQALGQGPQFIFQYYEEEERQRGNFPDRFSGHQFPNYSSELNVNALLLGDSALYLCASSPQAGSTEAFFGQGTRLTVV.

A few counts support this clonotype. This chain connects TRBV29-1 to TRBJ1-1; D is undetermined. Trimming removed 7 bases at V and 8 bases at J, with 17 bases between. The CDR3 covers 12 residues. The V gene's germline CDR1 is SQVTM and CDR2 ANQGSEA. The CDR3, as DNA: TGCAGCGCAGAGGAGCATGAAGGGGAAGCTTTCTTT. This encodes CSAEEHEGEAFF.

This clonotype was counted at least ten times. This chain connects TRBV7-2 to TRBJ2-7, with a weak D call TRBD2 (6 bases). CDR3 length equals 14 residues. The V gene lost 2 bases and the J gene lost 5 bases, with 13 bases spanning the gap. Germline V gene data show CDR1 as SGHTA and CDR2 as FQGNSA. The CDR3 bases are TGTGCCAGCAGCTTACTCGGGAGAGAGGACGAGCAGTACTTC. Translated, it gives CASSLLGREDEQYF.

This clonotype was observed many times. The chain couples TRBV7-2 to TRBJ2-7; D is possibly TRBD1 (6 bases). Germline CDR1 reads SGHTA; CDR2 reads FQGNSA. The CDR3 totals 14 residues. V was trimmed by 3 bases and J by 4 bases, leaving 13 bases between them. CDR3 DNA: TGTGCCAGCAGCTTGGGGACATCTATTTACGAGCAGTACTTC. Protein product: CASSLGTSIYEQYF.

The chain joins TRBV19 to TRBJ2-7; the D gene is possibly TRBD1 (5 bases). This CDR3 region has 14 residues. Deletions cut 2 bases from V and 7 bases from J, with 15 bases between. In germline, CDR1 is LNHDA, CDR2 SQIVND (reference sequence). DNA for the CDR3: TGTGCCAGTAGTATAAGGGGTCCCCGCGTGGAGCAGTACTTC. Translating gives CASSIRGPRVEQYF. Full variable domain (missing parts from reference TRBV19 and TRBJ2-7): DGGITQSPKYLFRKEGQNVTLSCEQNLNHDAMYWYRQDPGQGLRLIYYSQIVNDFQKGDIAEGYSVSREKKESFPLTVTSAQKNPTAFYLCASSIRGPRVEQYFGPGTRLTVT.

The chain has TRBV7-2 and TRBJ2-5; 11 bases are shared with TRBD2. V was clipped by 3 bases and J by 3 bases; unmatched bases: 9. The CDR3 contains 17 residues. Per the germline V gene, CDR1 is SGHTA and CDR2 is FQGNSA. The CDR3 DNA reads TGTGCCAGCAGCTTCGGACTAGCGGGTTTCGCGAAAGAGACCCAGTACTTC. Amino acids: CASSFGLAGFAKETQYF. Full variable domain (remainder filled in from reference TRBV7-2 and TRBJ2-5): GAGVSQSPSNKVTEKGKDVELRCDPISGHTALYWYRQSLGQGLEFLIYFQGNSAPDKSGLPSDRFSAERTGGSVSTLTIQRTQQEDSAVYLCASSFGLAGFAKETQYFGPGTRLLVL.

This clonotype has at least ten counts. This chain joins TRBV7-8 and TRBJ1-1; no clear D gene. The germline V gene encodes CDR1 SGHVS and CDR2 FQNEAQ. There are 15 residues in the CDR3. Trimming took off 4 bases at V and 2 bases at J, with 14 bases between the two ends. Written as DNA, the CDR3 is TGTGCCAGCAGCTCCGCAGCGGGGTCCAACACTGAAGCTTTCTTT. It is translated as CASSSAAGSNTEAFF. Full variable domain (remainder filled in from reference TRBV7-8 and TRBJ1-1): GAGVSQSPRYKVAKRGQDVALRCDPISGHVSLFWYQQALGQGPEFLTYFQNEAQLDKSGLPSDRFFAERPEGSVSTLKIQRTQQEDSAVYLCASSSAAGSNTEAFFGQGTRLTVV.

Notes on this clonotype: Given a much more abundant clone one base away, this may be a read error. V is TRBV7-2 and J is TRBJ2-7; D gene ambiguous. CDR1 SGHTA and CDR2 FQGNSA come from the germline V gene. V lost 8 bases, J lost 6 bases, and 17 bases lay in between. CDR3 length equals 13 residues. The CDR3 spells CASGELTVFEQYF. CDR3 DNA sequence: TGTGCCAGCGGCGAACTTACGGTTTTCGAGCAGTACTTC.